This TCR beta chain was documented in a study of T cell responses to AZD1222 COVID-19 vaccine. Study-wide results and caveats: Females outnumbered males among donors, who were mostly white British; clonal diversity was possibly underestimated. Just a handful of people given AZD1222 tested seropositive at baseline. The repertoires were collected only after the peak T cell response.

The V gene's germline CDR1 is GTSNPN and CDR2 SVGIG (reference sequence). The CDR3 covers 14 residues. V was trimmed by 1 base and J by 6 bases, leaving 12 bases between them. Comment on this clone: Its antigen is still unknown.

Some clones are missing from TCRdb's copy, which holds only in-frame ones; the method was immunoSEQ multiplex PCR. The table includes about 110,000 clones, about 86% detected once. Material: peripheral blood, obtained on day 0 of AZD1222 vaccination. The source is an adult in good health. The chain joins TRBV30 to TRBJ2-2; the D gene is possibly TRBD2 (5 bases). The CDR3 region has the DNA TGTGCCTGGAGTGGGTATCAACTAGCCGGGGAGCTGTTTTTT. This codes for CAWSGYQLAGELFF. The variable domain in full, completed from reference TRBV30 and TRBJ2-2, reads SQTIHQWPATLVQPVGSPLSLECTVEGTSNPNLYWYRQAAGRGLQLLFYSVGIGQISSEVPQNLSASRPQDRQFILSSKKLLLSDSGFYLCAWSGYQLAGELFFGEGSRLTVL.